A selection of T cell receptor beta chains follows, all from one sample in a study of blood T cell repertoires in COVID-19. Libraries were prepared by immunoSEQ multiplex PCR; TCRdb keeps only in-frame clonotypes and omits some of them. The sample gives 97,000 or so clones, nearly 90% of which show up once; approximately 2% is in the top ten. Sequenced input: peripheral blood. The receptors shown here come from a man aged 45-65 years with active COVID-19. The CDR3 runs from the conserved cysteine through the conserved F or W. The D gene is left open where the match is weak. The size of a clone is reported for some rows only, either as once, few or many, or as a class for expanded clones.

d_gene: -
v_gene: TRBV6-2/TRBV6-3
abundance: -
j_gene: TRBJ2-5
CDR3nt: TGTGCCAGCAGCCCCCGCGGGGTGGAGACCCAGTACTTC
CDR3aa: CASSPRGVETQYF

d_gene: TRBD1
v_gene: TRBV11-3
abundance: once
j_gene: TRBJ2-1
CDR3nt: TGTGCCAGCAGCCCGGACAGGGCCAATGAGCAGTTCTTC
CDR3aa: CASSPDRANEQFF

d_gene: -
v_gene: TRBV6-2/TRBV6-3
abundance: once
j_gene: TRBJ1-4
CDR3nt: TGTGCCAGCAACCCCTTTGGACACCGGGAAAAACTGTTTTTT
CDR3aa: CASNPFGHREKLFF

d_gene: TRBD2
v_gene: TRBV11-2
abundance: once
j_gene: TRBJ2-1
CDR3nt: TGTGCCAGCAGCTTATATCGGCTAGCGGGGGCCAATGAGCAGTTCTTC
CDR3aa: CASSLYRLAGANEQFF

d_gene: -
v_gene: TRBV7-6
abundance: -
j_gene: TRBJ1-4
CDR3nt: TGTGCCAGCAGCTTAGCGCGGGGTGGGGGGAATGAAAAACTGTTTTTT
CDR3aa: CASSLARGGGNEKLFF

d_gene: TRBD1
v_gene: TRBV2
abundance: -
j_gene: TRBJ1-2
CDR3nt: TGTGCCAGCAGTGTCCAGGGGGCTTTAAACTATGGCTACACCTTC
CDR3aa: CASSVQGALNYGYTF

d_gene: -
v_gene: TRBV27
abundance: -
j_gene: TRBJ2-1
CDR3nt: TGTGCCAGCAGTCCCGGGATCCTTAATGAGCAGTTCTTC
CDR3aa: CASSPGILNEQFF

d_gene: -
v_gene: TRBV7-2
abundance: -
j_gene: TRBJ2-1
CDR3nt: TGTGCCAGCAGCTTAACAGGGCTTGACAATGAGCAGTTCTTC
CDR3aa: CASSLTGLDNEQFF

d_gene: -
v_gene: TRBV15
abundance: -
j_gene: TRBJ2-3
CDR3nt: TGTGCCACCAGCACGATCGGGACTCCCACAGATACGCAGTATTTT
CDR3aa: CATSTIGTPTDTQYF

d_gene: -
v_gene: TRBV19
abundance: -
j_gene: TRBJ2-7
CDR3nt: TGTGCCAGTAGTATGGGCAGCTCCTACGAGCAGTACTTC
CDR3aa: CASSMGSSYEQYF

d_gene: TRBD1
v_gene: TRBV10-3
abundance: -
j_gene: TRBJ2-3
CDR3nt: TGTGCCATCAGCTCGGACAGGTATGGGGCAGATACGCAGTATTTT
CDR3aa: CAISSDRYGADTQYF

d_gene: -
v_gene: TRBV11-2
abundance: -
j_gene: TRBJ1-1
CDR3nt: TGTGCCAGCAGCCGGTCCACGGGGGTGACTGAAGCTTTCTTT
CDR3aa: CASSRSTGVTEAFF

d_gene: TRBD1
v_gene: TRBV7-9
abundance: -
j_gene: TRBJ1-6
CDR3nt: TGTGCCAGCAGCTCAGACAGGGGGTCTAATAATTCACCCCTCCACTTT
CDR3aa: CASSSDRGSNNSPLHF

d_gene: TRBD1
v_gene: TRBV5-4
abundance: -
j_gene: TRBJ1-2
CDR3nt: TGTGCCAGCAGCTTGAACAGGGGGCGGGGCTACACCTTC
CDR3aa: CASSLNRGRGYTF

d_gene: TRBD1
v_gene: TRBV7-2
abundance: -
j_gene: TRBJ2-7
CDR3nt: TGTGCCAGCAGGATCCCACAGGGGGTAGGCGAGCAGTACTTC
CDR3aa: CASRIPQGVGEQYF

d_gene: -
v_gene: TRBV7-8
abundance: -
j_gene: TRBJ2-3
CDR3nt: TGTGCCACCTCTGCGGGGGCCGTCACAGATACGCAGTATTTT
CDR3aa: CATSAGAVTDTQYF

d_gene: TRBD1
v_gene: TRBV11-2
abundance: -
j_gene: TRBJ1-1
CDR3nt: TGTGCCAGCAGCTCGACCCGGGACAGCCACACTGAAGCTTTCTTT
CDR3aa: CASSSTRDSHTEAFF

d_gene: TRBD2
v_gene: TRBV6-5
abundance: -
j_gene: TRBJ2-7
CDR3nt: TGTGCCAGCAGCCCGGGCTCTAGCGGGGCGGACGAGCAGTACTTC
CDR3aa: CASSPGSSGADEQYF

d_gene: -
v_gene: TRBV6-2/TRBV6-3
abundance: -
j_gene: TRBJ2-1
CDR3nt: TGTGCCAGCAGTTACCGACTCCGGACTCCCCGGGAGCAGTTCTTC
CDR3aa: CASSYRLRTPREQFF

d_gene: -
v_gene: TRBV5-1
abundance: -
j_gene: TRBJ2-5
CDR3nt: TGCGCCAGCAGCCCTGGCACGGGGCAAGAGACCCAGTACTTC
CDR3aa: CASSPGTGQETQYF

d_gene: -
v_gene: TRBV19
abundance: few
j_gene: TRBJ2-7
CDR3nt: TGTGCCAGTAGTATAGTAGGGGGCTCCTACGAGCAGTACTTC
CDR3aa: CASSIVGGSYEQYF

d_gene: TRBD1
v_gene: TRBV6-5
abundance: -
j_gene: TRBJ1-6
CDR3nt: TGTGCCAGCAGCCGAGACAGGGATAATTCACCCCTCCACTTT
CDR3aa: CASSRDRDNSPLHF

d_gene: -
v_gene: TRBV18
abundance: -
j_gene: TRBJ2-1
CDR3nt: TGTGCCAGCTCATTTGGGCCAGACAATGAGCAGTTCTTC
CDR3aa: CASSFGPDNEQFF

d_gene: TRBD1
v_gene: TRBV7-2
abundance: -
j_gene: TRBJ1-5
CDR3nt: TGTGCGAGAACCGAGGGACAGGACCACAATCAGCCCCAGCATTTT
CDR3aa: CARTEGQDHNQPQHF

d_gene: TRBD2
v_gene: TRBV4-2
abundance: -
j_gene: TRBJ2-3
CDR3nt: TGTGCCAGCAGCCAAGATCGGGGCGGGGGGGCTAAAGATACGCAGTATTTT
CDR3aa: CASSQDRGGGAKDTQYF

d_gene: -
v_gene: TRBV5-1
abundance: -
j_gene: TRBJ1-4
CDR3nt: TGCGCCAGTCGGCGGGGGGCTAATGAAAAACTGTTTTTT
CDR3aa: CASRRGANEKLFF

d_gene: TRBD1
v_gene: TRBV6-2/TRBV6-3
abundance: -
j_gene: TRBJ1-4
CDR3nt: TGTGCCAGCAGTTACCCAGGACAGGGCGGAGAAAAACTGTTTTTT
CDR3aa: CASSYPGQGGEKLFF

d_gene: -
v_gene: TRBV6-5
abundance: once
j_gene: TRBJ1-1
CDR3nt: TGTGCCATTCAACCCGCAGGGATCACTGAAGCTTTCTTT
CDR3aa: CAIQPAGITEAFF